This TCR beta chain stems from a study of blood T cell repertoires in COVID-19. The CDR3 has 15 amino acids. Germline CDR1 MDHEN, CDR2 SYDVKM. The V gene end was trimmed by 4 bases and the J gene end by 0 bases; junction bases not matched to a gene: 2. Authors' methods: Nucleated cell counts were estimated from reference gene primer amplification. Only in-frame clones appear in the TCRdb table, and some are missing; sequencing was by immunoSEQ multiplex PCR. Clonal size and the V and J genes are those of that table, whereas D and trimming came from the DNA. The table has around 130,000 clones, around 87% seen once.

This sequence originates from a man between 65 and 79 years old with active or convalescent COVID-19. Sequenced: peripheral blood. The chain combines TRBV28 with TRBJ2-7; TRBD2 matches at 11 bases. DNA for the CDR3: TGTGCCAGCAGTTCGACTAGCGGGGCCTCCTACGAGCAGTACTTC. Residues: CASSSTSGASYEQYF.